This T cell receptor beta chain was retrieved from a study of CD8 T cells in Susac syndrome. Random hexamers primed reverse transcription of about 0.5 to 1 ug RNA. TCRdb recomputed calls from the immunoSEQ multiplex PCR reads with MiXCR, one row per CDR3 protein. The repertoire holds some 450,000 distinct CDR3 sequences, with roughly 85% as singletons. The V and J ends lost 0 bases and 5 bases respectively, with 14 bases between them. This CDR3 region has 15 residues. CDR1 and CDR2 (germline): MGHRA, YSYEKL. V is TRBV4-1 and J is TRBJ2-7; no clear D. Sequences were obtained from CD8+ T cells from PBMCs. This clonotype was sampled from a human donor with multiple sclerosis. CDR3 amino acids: CASSQEWLDRDEQYF. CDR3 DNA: TGCGCCAGCAGCCAAGAATGGCTAGATCGCGACGAGCAGTACTTC.